This TCR beta chain was identified in a study of beta chain features in type 1 diabetes. Study-wide background: All samples combined gave roughly 100 million sorted cells for examination. Findings and caveats of the study: People with Type 1 diabetes carried modestly yet significantly shorter TCRB CDR3s in all four CD4+ subsets. When cDNA is sequenced, cells with high TCR expression could be over-represented.

Staining for CD45RO/CCR7/CD25/CD127/CD95/CD27 allowed sorting of CD4+ naive, central memory, regulatory and stem cell-like memory cells. Every bit of the isolated RNA underwent reverse transcription, so sequencing read expressed TCRB transcripts. Clones were sequenced by immunoSEQ multiplex PCR, and TCRdb holds only the in-frame ones, with some missing. The data hold some 110,000 clones, with 16% observed a single time. Note on this clone: Its antigen is undetermined.

Sequences were obtained from central memory CD4+ T cells from blood. This receptor was identified in a man aged 25 to 45 with type 1 diabetes.

The CDR3 nucleotides are TGTGCCAGCAGCCCCCAGGTAGCGCAAGAGACCCAGTACTTC. It specifies CASSPQVAQETQYF. The chain links TRBV7-9 to TRBJ2-5; the D gene is possibly TRBD2 (5 bases). The CDR3 runs to 14 residues. Trimming pared 5 bases from V and 2 bases from J, leaving 12 bases between. Germline V gene sequence: CDR1 SEHNR, CDR2 FQNEAQ (reference sequence).